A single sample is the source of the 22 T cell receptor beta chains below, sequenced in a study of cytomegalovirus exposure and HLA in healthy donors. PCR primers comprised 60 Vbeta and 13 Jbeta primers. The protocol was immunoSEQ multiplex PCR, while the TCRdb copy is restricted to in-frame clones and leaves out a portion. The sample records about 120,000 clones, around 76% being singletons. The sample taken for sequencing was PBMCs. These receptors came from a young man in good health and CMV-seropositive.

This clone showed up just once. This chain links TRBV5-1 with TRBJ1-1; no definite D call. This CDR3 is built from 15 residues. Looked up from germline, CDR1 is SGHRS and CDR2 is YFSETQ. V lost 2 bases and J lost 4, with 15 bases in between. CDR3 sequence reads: CASSFGAGSLTEAFF. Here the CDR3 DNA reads TGCGCCAGCAGCTTCGGAGCTGGGAGTCTCACTGAAGCTTTCTTT.

DNA for the CDR3: TGCGCCAGCAGCTTGGAGGACTCTATCTACGAGCAGTACTTC. Translating it yields CASSLEDSIYEQYF. The rearrangement uses TRBV5-1 and TRBJ2-7, with a weak D call TRBD2 (5 bases). The CDR3 sequence is 14 residues long. Germline values: CDR1 SGHRS, CDR2 YFSETQ. Trimming removed 0 bases from V and 3 bases from J, with 10 bases in between.

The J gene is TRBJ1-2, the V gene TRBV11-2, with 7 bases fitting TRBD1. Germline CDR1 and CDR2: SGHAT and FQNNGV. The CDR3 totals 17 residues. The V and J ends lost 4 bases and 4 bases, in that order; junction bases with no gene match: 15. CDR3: CASSSPFRDSLVYGYTF. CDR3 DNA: TGTGCCAGCAGCTCACCCTTCAGGGACAGTCTTGTCTATGGCTACACCTTC.

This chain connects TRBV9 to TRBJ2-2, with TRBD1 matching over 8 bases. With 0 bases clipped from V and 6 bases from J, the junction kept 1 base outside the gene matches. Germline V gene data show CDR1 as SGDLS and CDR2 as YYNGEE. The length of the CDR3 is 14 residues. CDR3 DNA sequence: TGTGCCAGCAGCGTAGCAGGGGGCTCCGGGGAGCTGTTTTTT. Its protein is CASSVAGGSGELFF.

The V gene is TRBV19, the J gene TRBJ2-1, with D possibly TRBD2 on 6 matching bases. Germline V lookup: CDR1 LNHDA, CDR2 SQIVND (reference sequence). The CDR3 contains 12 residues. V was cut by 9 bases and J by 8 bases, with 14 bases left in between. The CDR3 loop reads CASRGTWDEQFF. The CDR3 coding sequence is TGTGCCAGCAGAGGGACTTGGGATGAGCAGTTCTTC.

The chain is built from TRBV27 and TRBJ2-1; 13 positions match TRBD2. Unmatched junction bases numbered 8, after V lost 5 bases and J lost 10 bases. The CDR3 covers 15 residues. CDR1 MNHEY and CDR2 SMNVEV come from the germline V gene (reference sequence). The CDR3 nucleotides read TGTGCCAGCAGTCCTAGGACTAGCGGGGGCCCCGAGCAGTTCTTC. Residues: CASSPRTSGGPEQFF.

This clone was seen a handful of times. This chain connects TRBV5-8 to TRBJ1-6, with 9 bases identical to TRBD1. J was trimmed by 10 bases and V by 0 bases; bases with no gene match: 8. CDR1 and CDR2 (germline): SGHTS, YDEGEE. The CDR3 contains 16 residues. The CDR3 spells CASSLGLGQGRSPLHF. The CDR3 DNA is TGTGCCAGCAGCTTGGGTTTGGGACAGGGAAGGTCACCCCTCCACTTT. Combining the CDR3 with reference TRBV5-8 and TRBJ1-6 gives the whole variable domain EAGVTQSPTHLIKTRGQQATLRCSPISGHTSVYWYQQALGLGLQFLLWYDEGEERNRGNFPPRFSGRQFPNYSSELNVNALELEDSALYLCASSLGLGQGRSPLHFGNGTRLTVT.

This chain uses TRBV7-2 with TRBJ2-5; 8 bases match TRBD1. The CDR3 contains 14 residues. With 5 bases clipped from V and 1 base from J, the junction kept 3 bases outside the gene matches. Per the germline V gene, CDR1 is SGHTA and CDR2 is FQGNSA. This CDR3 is CASSLGQAQETQYF. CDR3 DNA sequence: TGTGCCAGCAGCCTGGGACAGGCCCAAGAGACCCAGTACTTC.

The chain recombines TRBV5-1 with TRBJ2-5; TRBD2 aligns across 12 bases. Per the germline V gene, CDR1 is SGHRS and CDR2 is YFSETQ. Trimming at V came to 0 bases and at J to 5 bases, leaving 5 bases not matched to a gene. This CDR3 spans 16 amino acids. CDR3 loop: CASSLGLAGGPETQYF. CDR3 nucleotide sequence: TGCGCCAGCAGCTTGGGGCTAGCGGGGGGGCCGGAGACCCAGTACTTC. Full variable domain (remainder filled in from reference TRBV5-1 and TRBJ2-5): KAGVTQTPRYLIKTRGQQVTLSCSPISGHRSVSWYQQTPGQGLQFLFEYFSETQRNKGNFPGRFSGRQFSNSRSEMNVSTLELGDSALYLCASSLGLAGGPETQYFGPGTRLLVL.

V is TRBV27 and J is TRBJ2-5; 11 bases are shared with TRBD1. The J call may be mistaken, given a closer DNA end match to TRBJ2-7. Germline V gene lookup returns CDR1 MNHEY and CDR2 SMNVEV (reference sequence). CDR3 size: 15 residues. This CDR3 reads CASSLAGTGGYEQYF. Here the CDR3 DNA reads TGTGCCAGCAGTTTGGCCGGGACAGGGGGATACGAGCAGTACTTC.

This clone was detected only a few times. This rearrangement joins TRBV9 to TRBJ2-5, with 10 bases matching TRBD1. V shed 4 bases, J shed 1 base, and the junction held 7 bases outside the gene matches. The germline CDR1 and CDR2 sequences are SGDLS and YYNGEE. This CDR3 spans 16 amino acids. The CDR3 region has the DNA TGTGCCAGCAGCTCCCCGGGACAGGGGCCCCAAGAGACCCAGTACTTC. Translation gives CASSSPGQGPQETQYF. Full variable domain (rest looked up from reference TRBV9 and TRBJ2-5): DSGVTQTPKHLITATGQRVTLRCSPRSGDLSVYWYQQSLDQGLQFLIQYYNGEERAKGNILERFSAQQFPDLHSELNLSSLELGDSALYFCASSSPGQGPQETQYFGPGTRLLVL.

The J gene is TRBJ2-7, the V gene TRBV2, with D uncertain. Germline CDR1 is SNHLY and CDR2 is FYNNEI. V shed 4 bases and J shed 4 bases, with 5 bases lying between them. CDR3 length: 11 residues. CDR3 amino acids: CASSVLYEQYF. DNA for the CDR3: TGTGCCAGCAGTGTCTTGTACGAGCAGTACTTC.

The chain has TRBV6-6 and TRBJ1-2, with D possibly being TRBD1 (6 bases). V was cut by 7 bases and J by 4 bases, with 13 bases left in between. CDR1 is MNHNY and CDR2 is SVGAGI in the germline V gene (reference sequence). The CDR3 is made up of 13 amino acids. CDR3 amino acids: CASINGQFYGYTF. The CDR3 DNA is TGTGCCAGCATTAACGGACAGTTCTATGGCTACACCTTC.

The CDR3, as DNA: TGTGCCTGGCAGGTTACCTACGAGCAGTACTTC. This codes for CAWQVTYEQYF. V usage is TRBV30 and J usage is TRBJ2-7; no firm D call. The CDR3 totals 11 residues. Trimming took 5 bases from V and 2 from J, leaving 7 bases between them. Germline CDR1 GTSNPN, CDR2 SVGIG (reference sequence).

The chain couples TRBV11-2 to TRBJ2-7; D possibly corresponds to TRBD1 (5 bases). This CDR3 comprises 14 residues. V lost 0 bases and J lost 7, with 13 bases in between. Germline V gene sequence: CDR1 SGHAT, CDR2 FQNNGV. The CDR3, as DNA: TGTGCCAGCAGCTTAGACAGGGTTCCTGGGGAGCAGTACTTC. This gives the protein CASSLDRVPGEQYF.

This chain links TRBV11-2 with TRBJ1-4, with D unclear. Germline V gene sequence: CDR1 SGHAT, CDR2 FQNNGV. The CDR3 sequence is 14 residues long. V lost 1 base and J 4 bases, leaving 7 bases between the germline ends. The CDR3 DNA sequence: TGTGCCAGCAGCTTAGCCGGAGTTAATGAAAAACTGTTTTTT. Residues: CASSLAGVNEKLFF.

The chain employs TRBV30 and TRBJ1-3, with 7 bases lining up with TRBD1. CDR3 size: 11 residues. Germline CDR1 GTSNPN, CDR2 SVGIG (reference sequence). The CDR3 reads CAGTVGNTIYF. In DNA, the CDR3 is TGTGCTGGGACAGTAGGAAACACCATATATTTT.

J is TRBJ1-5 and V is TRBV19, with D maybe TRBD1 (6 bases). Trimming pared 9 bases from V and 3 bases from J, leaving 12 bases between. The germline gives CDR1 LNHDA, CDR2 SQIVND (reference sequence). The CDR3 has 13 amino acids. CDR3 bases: TGTGCCAGCCAGACAGGATTCAATCAGCCCCAGCATTTT. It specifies CASQTGFNQPQHF.

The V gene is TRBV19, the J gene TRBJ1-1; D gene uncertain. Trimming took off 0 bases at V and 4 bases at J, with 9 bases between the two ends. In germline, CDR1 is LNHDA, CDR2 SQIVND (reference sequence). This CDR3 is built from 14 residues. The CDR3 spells CASSIDGRVTEAFF. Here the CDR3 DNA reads TGTGCCAGTAGTATAGATGGGAGGGTCACTGAAGCTTTCTTT.

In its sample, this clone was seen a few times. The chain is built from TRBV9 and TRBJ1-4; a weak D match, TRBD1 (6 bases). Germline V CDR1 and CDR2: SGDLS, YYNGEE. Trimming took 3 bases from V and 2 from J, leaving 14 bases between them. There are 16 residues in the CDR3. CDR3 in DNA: TGTGCCAGCAGCGGAGCCCCCGACAGGACTAATGAAAAACTGTTTTTT. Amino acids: CASSGAPDRTNEKLFF.

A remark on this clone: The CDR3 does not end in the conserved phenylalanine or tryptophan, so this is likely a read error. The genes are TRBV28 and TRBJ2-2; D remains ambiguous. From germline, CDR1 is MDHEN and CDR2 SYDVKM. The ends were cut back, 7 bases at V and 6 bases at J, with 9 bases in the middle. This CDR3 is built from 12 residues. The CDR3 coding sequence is TGTGCCAGCATCAAGGGCGCCGGGGAGCTGTTTTCT. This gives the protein CASIKGAGELFS.

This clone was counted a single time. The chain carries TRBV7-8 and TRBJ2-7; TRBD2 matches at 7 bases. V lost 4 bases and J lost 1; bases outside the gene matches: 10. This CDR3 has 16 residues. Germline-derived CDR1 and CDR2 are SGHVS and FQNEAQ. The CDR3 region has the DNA TGTGCCAGCAGCTCCCCCCCTAGCGGCGGTTCCTACGAGCAGTACTTC. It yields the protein CASSSPPSGGSYEQYF.